The rows below give T cell receptor beta chains drawn from one sample of a study of cytomegalovirus exposure and HLA in healthy donors. Only in-frame clones appear in the TCRdb table, and some are missing; sequencing was by immunoSEQ multiplex PCR. Of some 200,000 clones listed, more than 65% are singletons. The source material was PBMCs. The receptors come from a man aged 18-30 years in good health and CMV-seronegative. The CDR3 runs from the conserved cysteine through the conserved F or W.

j_call v_call cdr3_aa
TRBJ2-2 TRBV5-5 CASSQGVAGGMGTGELFF
TRBJ2-7 TRBV4-2 CASSTSSGHSYEQYF
TRBJ2-5 TRBV2 CASAGRGGGETQYF
TRBJ2-1 TRBV5-1 CASSFRDRYNEQFF
TRBJ1-5 TRBV21-1 CASSKGRRWGDQPQHF
TRBJ1-2 TRBV14 CASSPGTDYGYTF
TRBJ2-7 TRBV2 CASRGQGAVSEQYF
TRBJ2-7 TRBV10-1 CASSPGTGAYEQYF
TRBJ1-1 TRBV9 CASSVDRGNTEAFF
TRBJ1-2 TRBV27 CASSLTDSYGYTF
TRBJ1-5 TRBV2 CASSGTKGISAAQHF
TRBJ2-1 TRBV6-1 CASSEVAGYNEQFF
TRBJ2-3 TRBV30 CAWERAGSTDTQYF
TRBJ2-7 TRBV9 CASSVAGLAAEQYF
TRBJ1-1 TRBV4-1 CASSLRDSRNEAFF
TRBJ2-7 TRBV7-9 CASSLRLAGSYEQYF
TRBJ1-2 TRBV5-1 CASSLPGQINYGYTF
TRBJ1-6 TRBV7-9 CASSLALRDRVRPLHF
TRBJ2-1 TRBV7-2 CASSLGVFNEQFF
TRBJ2-3 TRBV12-5 CASGPGGPSTDTQYF
TRBJ2-5 TRBV29-1 CSVELLGGETQYF
TRBJ1-1 TRBV7-9 CASSFRVNTEAFF
TRBJ2-7 TRBV27 CASRPGQGAGYEQYF
TRBJ1-5 TRBV2 CASSESVGNQPQHF
TRBJ1-3 TRBV27 CASAPSGQGAGNTIYF
TRBJ2-7 TRBV27 CASSGTGRGQQYF
TRBJ1-2 TRBV7-9 CASSPGRPDGYTF
TRBJ2-1 TRBV5-1 CASRVGTSGYNEQFF
TRBJ2-2 TRBV30 CASRNTGELFF
TRBJ2-5 TRBV7-3 CASSPSGGSQETQYF
TRBJ2-2 TRBV11-1 CASSPGSVGGELFF
TRBJ2-2 TRBV7-8 CASSSGDRAHRELFF
TRBJ2-1 TRBV5-1 CASSLGGTSGRGEQFF
TRBJ1-1 TRBV9 CASSESDRDFISFF
TRBJ1-6 TRBV28 CASSLGGVYNSPLHF
TRBJ2-7 TRBV28 CASSWGQASYEQYF
TRBJ1-3 TRBV5-6 CASSLMGEVSGNTIYF
TRBJ1-3 TRBV6-5 CASSYTGGNTIYF
TRBJ1-5 TRBV7-9 CASSAGTGREPQHF
TRBJ2-2 TRBV7-3 CASSPGQPGAGELFF
TRBJ2-7 TRBV28 CASRSTYEQYF
TRBJ2-3 TRBV2 CASSPPPADTQYF
TRBJ1-1 TRBV6-6 CASSRDMNTEAFF
TRBJ2-1 TRBV7-2 CASSLSGGGAYNEQFF
TRBJ1-6 TRBV7-6 CASSLQGEGSPLHF
TRBJ1-1 TRBV7-8 CASSPLVGGGTEAFF
TRBJ2-7 TRBV25-1 CASSGREGEQYF
TRBJ1-1 TRBV18 CASSRGFGTEAFF
TRBJ1-1 TRBV5-1 CASSPQTQGSTEAFF
TRBJ2-7 TRBV5-1 CASSLFGLDEQYF
TRBJ2-1 TRBV5-1 CASSFLVLDEQFF
TRBJ2-7 TRBV28 CASRPPGQGLYEQYF
NA TRBV5-4 CASSSSSTGAYEQYF
TRBJ2-1 TRBV19 CASSMRPRDNEQFF
TRBJ2-7 TRBV28 CASSFDAGGPYEQYF